A selection of T cell receptor beta chains follows, all from one sample in a study of cytomegalovirus exposure and HLA in healthy donors. TCRdb keeps only in-frame clones here, not all; method: immunoSEQ multiplex PCR. The sample lists approximately 170,000 clones, around 76% occurring once. Sample: PBMCs. These receptors came from a middle-aged man in good health and CMV-seronegative. CDR3s include the opening cysteine and the closing phenylalanine or tryptophan. A D gene is named only where the DNA matches it firmly. A row's size may be missing; if present it is once, few, many or a size class.

.	TRBV7-2	TRBD1	TRBJ2-2	CASSSWTGLVAGELFF	TGTGCCAGCAGCTCCTGGACAGGGTTAGTCGCCGGGGAGCTGTTTTTT
.	TRBV19	TRBD1	TRBJ1-5	CASSRRDRGGQPQHF	TGTGCCAGTAGTCGCCGGGACAGGGGCGGTCAGCCCCAGCATTTT
.	TRBV2	.	TRBJ2-2	CASTQELNTGELFF	TGTGCCAGCACCCAGGAATTAAACACCGGGGAGCTGTTTTTT
.	TRBV15	.	TRBJ1-5	CATSTGDNQPQHF	TGTGCCACCAGCACAGGGGACAATCAGCCCCAGCATTTT
.	TRBV7-9	.	TRBJ1-5	CASSSSGSGDQPQHF	TGTGCCAGCAGCTCTTCGGGGTCAGGGGATCAGCCCCAGCATTTT
.	TRBV9	.	TRBJ2-1	CASSVFSSDNEQFF	TGTGCCAGCAGCGTATTTAGCTCCGACAATGAGCAGTTCTTC
.	TRBV5-1	.	TRBJ2-1	CASSLAGSPTYNEQFF	TGCGCCAGCAGCTTGGCCGGGTCCCCTACCTACAATGAGCAGTTCTTC
few	TRBV7-2	TRBD2	TRBJ2-7	CASSPPGAGAREQYF	TGTGCCAGCAGCCCTCCCGGGGCGGGAGCGAGGGAGCAGTACTTC
.	TRBV2	.	TRBJ2-7	CASSARVMIDDYEQYF	TGTGCCAGCAGTGCTCGGGTGATGATTGATGACTACGAGCAGTACTTC
.	TRBV7-2	TRBD2	TRBJ2-5	CASSSGTSGLYGTQYF	TGTGCCAGCAGCTCCGGGACTAGCGGCCTCTATGGGACCCAGTACTTC
.	TRBV19	TRBD1	TRBJ1-2	CASSVQGALYGYTF	TGTGCCAGTAGTGTCCAGGGGGCACTCTATGGCTACACCTTC
.	TRBV10-3	TRBD2	TRBJ2-1	CAISEGLAGNEQFF	TGTGCCATCAGTGAAGGTCTAGCGGGTAATGAGCAGTTCTTC
.	TRBV30	.	TRBJ2-3	CAWSLMWGRATDTQYF	TGTGCCTGGAGTCTAATGTGGGGGCGTGCCACAGATACGCAGTATTTT
.	TRBV29-1	TRBD1	TRBJ2-5	CSVEPDRDQETQYF	TGCAGCGTTGAGCCTGACAGGGACCAAGAGACCCAGTACTTC
.	TRBV6-5	TRBD1	TRBJ2-1	CASSYGTGDYNEQFF	TGTGCCAGCAGTTATGGGACAGGGGACTACAATGAGCAGTTCTTC
.	TRBV28	.	TRBJ1-5	CASSWTEGQPQHF	TGTGCCAGCAGCTGGACGGAGGGTCAGCCCCAGCATTTT
once	TRBV19	.	TRBJ1-2	CASRRQLGDGYTF	TGTGCCAGCAGAAGACAGTTAGGAGATGGCTACACCTTC
.	TRBV4-1	TRBD1	TRBJ2-2	CASSLRQGDSTGELFF	TGCGCCAGCAGCCTACGACAGGGGGATAGCACCGGGGAGCTGTTTTTT
.	TRBV29-1	.	TRBJ1-5	CSVELAGNQPQHF	TGCAGCGTTGAATTGGCAGGTAATCAGCCCCAGCATTTT
once	TRBV29-1	.	TRBJ1-2	CSVEDLRRRGSNYGYTF	TGCAGCGTTGAAGATCTTCGAAGAAGGGGTTCTAACTATGGCTACACCTTC
.	TRBV28	TRBD2	TRBJ2-3	CASSYSPTSGSDSTDTQYF	TGTGCCAGCAGTTACTCCCCGACTAGCGGGAGTGATAGCACAGATACGCAGTATTTT
.	TRBV7-6	TRBD1	TRBJ2-5	CASSRDLGTGIETQYF	TGTGCCAGCAGCCGCGATCTTGGGACAGGGATAGAGACCCAGTACTTC
.	TRBV29-1	.	TRBJ2-7	CSVQGGASSYEQYF	TGCAGCGTTCAAGGAGGCGCTTCTTCCTACGAGCAGTACTTC
.	TRBV4-1	TRBD2	TRBJ2-3	CASSQGVAAGAGDTQYF	TGCGCCAGCAGCCAAGGCGTGGCAGCGGGAGCGGGAGATACGCAGTATTTT
.	TRBV14	.	TRBJ2-3	CASSQGGITDTQYF	TGTGCCAGCAGCCAAGGAGGCATCACAGATACGCAGTATTTT
.	TRBV7-9	TRBD1	TRBJ1-2	CASSPSGQQVVYGYTF	TGTGCCAGCAGCCCGTCGGGACAGCAAGTAGTCTATGGCTACACCTTC
.	TRBV4-3	.	TRBJ2-2	CASSPVTGVGTGELFF	TGCGCCAGCAGCCCCGTGACGGGAGTGGGCACCGGGGAGCTGTTTTTT
.	TRBV5-1	.	TRBJ2-5	CASRLIESGGETQYF	TGCGCCAGCCGATTAATAGAATCTGGGGGCGAGACCCAGTACTTC
.	TRBV14	.	TRBJ2-2	CASSQLGSQANTGELFF	TGTGCCAGCAGCCAACTAGGGAGTCAAGCGAACACCGGGGAGCTGTTTTTT
.	TRBV7-2	TRBD1	TRBJ1-2	CASSIQGNYGYTF	TGTGCCAGCAGCATACAGGGGAACTATGGCTACACCTTC
few	TRBV19	.	TRBJ2-7	CASTRGYEQYF	TGTGCCAGTACCCGGGGCTACGAGCAGTACTTC
few	TRBV11-1	TRBD1	TRBJ2-7	CASVDRGSSYEQYF	TGTGCCAGCGTCGACAGGGGCAGCTCCTACGAGCAGTACTTC
.	TRBV7-9	.	TRBJ2-7	CASSSLGAGSYEQYF	TGTGCCAGCAGCTCTCTGGGGGCCGGTTCCTACGAGCAGTACTTC
.	TRBV7-3	TRBD2	TRBJ2-1	CASSFSSGLESNEQFF	TGTGCCAGCAGCTTTTCCTCGGGACTAGAGTCCAATGAGCAGTTCTTC
.	TRBV18	TRBD2	TRBJ2-1	CASSPTSAEQFF	TGTGCCAGCTCACCCACTAGCGCTGAGCAGTTCTTC
.	TRBV4-1	TRBD1	TRBJ1-6	CASSHLGKGANSPLHF	TGCGCCAGCAGCCACCTAGGAAAGGGGGCTAATTCACCCCTCCACTTT
.	TRBV2	TRBD1	TRBJ1-1	CASSEAETGDRNEAFF	TGTGCCAGCAGTGAAGCTGAGACAGGGGATCGGAATGAAGCTTTCTTT
.	TRBV11-2	.	TRBJ2-5	CASSLATGIIPTQETQYF	TGTGCCAGCAGCTTAGCAACAGGGATAATCCCCACACAAGAGACCCAGTACTTC
.	TRBV6-6	.	TRBJ2-2	CASSSQGPPNTGELFF	TGTGCCAGCAGCTCCCAGGGGCCACCGAACACCGGGGAGCTGTTTTTT
.	TRBV2	.	TRBJ1-5	CASSEGGITGNQPQHF	TGTGCCAGCAGTGAAGGAGGGATTACGGGCAATCAGCCCCAGCATTTT
.	TRBV10-3	TRBD2	TRBJ2-1	CAISNAIAGGYNEQFF	TGTGCCATCAGTAACGCAATAGCGGGGGGATACAATGAGCAGTTCTTC
.	TRBV6-5	.	TRBJ1-1	CASSYSSSGSDTEAFF	TGTGCCAGCAGTTACTCCTCGTCGGGGAGCGACACTGAAGCTTTCTTT
once	TRBV2	TRBD1	TRBJ1-2	CASSKMGTDADGYTF	TGTGCCAGCAGTAAGATGGGGACAGACGCCGATGGCTACACCTTC
.	TRBV7-9	TRBD1	TRBJ1-2	CASSFTGGAYGYTF	TGTGCCAGCAGTTTTACAGGGGGTGCCTATGGCTACACCTTC
.	TRBV7-6	.	TRBJ1-2	CASSPQTGRSYGYTF	TGTGCCAGCAGCCCCCAGACAGGCCGCAGCTATGGCTACACCTTC
.	TRBV28	TRBD1	TRBJ1-3	CAVRAGGGNTIYF	TGTGCTGTTCGGGCAGGGGGCGGAAACACCATATATTTT
.	TRBV6-5	TRBD2	TRBJ2-7	CASSYGGRAWEQYF	TGTGCCAGCAGTTACGGCGGGAGGGCCTGGGAGCAGTACTTC
.	TRBV19	.	TRBJ1-1	CASTRDTEAFF	TGTGCCAGTACCCGGGACACTGAAGCTTTCTTT
.	TRBV6-1	TRBD1	TRBJ1-2	CASSEYRGYTF	TGTGCCAGCAGTGAATACAGGGGTTACACCTTC
.	TRBV14	.	TRBJ2-7	CASSQDFLQGFREQYF	TGTGCCAGCAGCCAAGATTTCCTACAGGGTTTTCGCGAGCAGTACTTC
.	TRBV5-1	.	TRBJ2-1	CASSLNQESYNEQFF	TGCGCCAGCAGCTTGAATCAGGAATCCTACAATGAGCAGTTCTTC
.	TRBV28	.	TRBJ2-7	CASITVGRVDEQYF	TGTGCCAGCATCACCGTCGGCAGGGTGGACGAGCAGTACTTC
.	TRBV11-2	.	TRBJ2-4	CASSSPSGLAKNIQYF	TGTGCCAGCAGCTCGCCAAGTGGGCTAGCCAAAAACATTCAGTACTTC
once	TRBV28	.	TRBJ2-3	CASNTRVDTQYF	TGTGCCAGCAACACCAGGGTAGATACGCAGTATTTT
.	TRBV28	TRBD1	TRBJ1-5	CASGQGARVQQPQHF	TGTGCCAGCGGACAGGGGGCGCGGGTTCAGCAGCCCCAGCATTTT
.	TRBV7-9	TRBD1	TRBJ1-5	CASSPQGVGGNQPQHF	TGTGCCAGCAGCCCTCAGGGGGTTGGTGGCAATCAGCCCCAGCATTTT
once	TRBV9	TRBD1	TRBJ1-4	CASSAFGTGDEKLFF	TGTGCCAGCAGCGCGTTCGGGACAGGGGACGAAAAACTGTTTTTT
.	TRBV5-1	.	TRBJ1-3	CASSVDSYSGNTIYF	TGCGCCAGCAGCGTGGACAGCTACTCTGGAAACACCATATATTTT
.	TRBV14	TRBD2	TRBJ2-1	CASSQDPPAGVLNEQFF	TGTGCCAGCAGTCAAGATCCGCCAGCGGGAGTTCTCAATGAGCAGTTCTTC
few	TRBV5-3	.	TRBJ1-5	CARSGYRERNQPQHF	TGTGCCAGAAGCGGTTACAGGGAGCGGAATCAGCCCCAGCATTTT